This T cell receptor (beta chain) was sequenced during a study of T cell clonality in common variable immunodeficiency. Findings and caveats of the study: Reportedly, TCR beta sequences from common variable immunodeficiency showed fewer deletions and N-nucleotide insertions.

Of note for this clone: The target antigen is unknown. Read coverage stops 3 residues before the CDR3 terminus; the germline J gene supplies the remainder.

The table came from immunoSEQ multiplex PCR; TCRdb's copy has only in-frame clones and leaves some out. In total the sample includes about 14,000 clones, none of them seen once. Diagnosis required reduced IgG, IgA and/or IgM with specific antibody deficiency. Aged about 8 to 64 years, CVID subjects averaged about 38 years old. CDR1 and CDR2 (germline): SGHVS, FNYEAQ. This CDR3 has 14 residues. V was trimmed by 4 bases and J by 3 bases, leaving 10 bases between them. The receptor's source is a human donor with common variable immunodeficiency. The rearrangement links TRBV7-6 to TRBJ2-1; D remains unclear. Sequencing was carried out using peripheral blood mononuclear cells. The CDR3 region is CASSYRSSYNEQFF. Partial CDR3 DNA: TGTGCCAGCAGCTACCGATCTAGCTACAATGAG.